Below, one T cell receptor beta chain is given with its context. Its antigen remains unknown. Libraries were prepared by immunoSEQ multiplex PCR; TCRdb keeps only in-frame clonotypes and omits some of them. The profile covers around 700,000 clones, with about three quarters appearing a single time and about 1.8% taken by the ten largest. These data belong to a study of shared clonotypes between healthy human individuals. The CDR3 is made up of 14 amino acids. Germline-derived CDR1 and CDR2 are MNHNY and SVGAGI (reference sequence). Trimming cost V 6 bases and J 0 bases, with 9 bases left between them. Study-wide points: Non-shared clonotypes showed lower generation probabilities than clonotypes common to all four donors.

All participating donors were Caucasian adults from Nashville, Tennessee. Source material: memory CD4+ T cells sorted from blood. The sample's subset: CD45RA-negative fraction. This rearrangement joins TRBV6-6 to TRBJ2-4; no firm D call. This TCR came from a woman in her thirties in good health. The CDR3 loop is CASSYTLAKNIQYF. The CDR3 region has the DNA TGTGCCAGCAGCTATACCCTAGCCAAAAACATTCAGTACTTC.